This T cell receptor (beta chain) was recovered during a study of blood T cell repertoires in COVID-19 (dated by TCRdb to about 2020). Regarding the complete study: The collaborator samples originated in the United States, Italy and Spain and spanned the acute and convalescent phases of COVID-19. A de-identified subject ID, COVID-19 status, age in years and sex were almost always included in the sample metadata. A freely available public database, intended as a resource for researchers studying the immune response to SARS-CoV-2, is where the repertoires were released. The material from the prospective study consisted of cDNA or gDNA derived from T cells, B-cell-depleted T cells, or PBMCs. Where HLA class I and class II types were available, the types were taken from metadata supplied by the sample provider, not from assay-based typing. The dataset comprised deeply sampled blood TCRbeta repertoires from subjects exposed to, actively infected with, or recovered from COVID-19. The samples were drawn from two sources: the first 160 participants of the ongoing ImmuneRACE study, and 1,000 to 1,500 subjects contributed by 6 global collaborators.

Concerning this clone itself: Which antigen it targets is not known. No much larger clone exists at a distance of one base, and base qualities are not known.

The immunoSEQ Assay, a bias-controlled multiplex PCR, was used to amplify TCRbeta CDR3 regions from genomic DNA. From the authors' description of their analysis: The number of nucleated cells in each sample was estimated from the amplification of reference gene primers within the assay. Sequence reads were collapsed and filtered to measure the absolute abundance of every unique TCRbeta CDR3 rearrangement. For each sample, productive Simpson clonality was calculated as the square root of Simpson's diversity index over productive rearrangements. In TCRdb, the immuneACCESS table is reduced to in-frame sequences with V and J assigned. These tables do not hold every clone; where another copy was compared, an unresolved V gene accounts for under half, and the others remain unexplained. V and J calls and clone size follow that table, whereas D and trimming were derived from the DNA. The sample table lists around 300,000 clones, roughly 85% of them with a count of one. The biggest ten clones account for 2.5% to 3.5% of the sample.

Paper-wide results and their limitations: The quantity of clinical and demographic metadata differed by source and by participant and was supplied without curation.

Whole blood was collected in K2EDTA tubes by collaborating institutions according to the institutions' own protocols. For TCRbeta analysis, collaborator samples were shipped as frozen whole blood, as isolated PBMCs, or as DNA extracted from either sample type. Sequencing was carried out using peripheral blood. This TCR derives from a woman in her twenties or thirties with active or convalescent COVID-19.

Here is the DNA: TGTGCCAGCAGCCCGACTCCAACTAATGAAAAACTGTTTTTT. This translates into CASSPTPTNEKLFF. The sequence links TRBV6-5 to TRBJ1-4; the D gene is unclear. Deletion took 6 bases off V and 0 bases off J, with a span of 8 bases between the germline ends. The germline V gene sets CDR1 to MNHEY and CDR2 to SVGAGI. Including cysteine and phenylalanine, the CDR3 has 14 amino acids. Only the CDR3 DNA is retained, 42 bases long and in frame from the first base.